A single T cell receptor beta chain is shown here with its context. Antigen: not known. The germline gives CDR1 LNHDA, CDR2 SQIVND (reference sequence). Trimming shortened V by 3 bases and J by 0 bases, and 18 bases separated the two germline ends. CDR3 size: 18 residues. The source of the sample is a study of STAT5B mutations in CD4+ large granular lymphocyte leukemia. Findings and caveats of the study: No patients shared main leukemic clonotypes, though about 25% appeared at low frequency elsewhere. TRBV06-family usage was enriched in top patient clones (8/27) versus controls (2/35).

This was a survey-level run. Methods used by the authors: The detection floor for productive clonotype frequency was 2.59 x 10-5. Here immunoSEQ multiplex PCR was the method, and the copy in TCRdb shows in-frame clones only, minus some. That table gives V, J and clone size, and the DNA gave D and trimming. Here the sample spans about 23,000 clones, approximately 80% being singletons. Specimen: CD4+ T cells from blood buffy coats. The sequence was obtained from a human donor in good health. V usage is TRBV19 and J usage is TRBJ1-5; D is unresolved. As DNA, the CDR3 is TGTGCCAGTAGTATTGGGCAGGCCTTAGAATATAGCAATCAGCCCCAGCATTTT. This gives the protein CASSIGQALEYSNQPQHF.